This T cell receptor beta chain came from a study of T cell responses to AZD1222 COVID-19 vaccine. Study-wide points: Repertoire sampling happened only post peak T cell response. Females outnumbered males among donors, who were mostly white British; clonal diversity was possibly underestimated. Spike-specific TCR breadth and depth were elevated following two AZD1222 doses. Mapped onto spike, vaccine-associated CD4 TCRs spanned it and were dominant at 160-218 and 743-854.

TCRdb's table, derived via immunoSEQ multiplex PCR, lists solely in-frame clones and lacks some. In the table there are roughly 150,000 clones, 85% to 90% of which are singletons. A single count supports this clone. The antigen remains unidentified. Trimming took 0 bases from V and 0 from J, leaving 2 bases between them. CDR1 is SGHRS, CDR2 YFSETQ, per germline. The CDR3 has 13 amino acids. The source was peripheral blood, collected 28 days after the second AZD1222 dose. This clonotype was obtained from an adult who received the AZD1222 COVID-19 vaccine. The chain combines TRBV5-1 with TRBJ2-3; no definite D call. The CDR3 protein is CASSLGSTDTQYF. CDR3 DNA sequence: TGCGCCAGCAGCTTGGGCAGCACAGATACGCAGTATTTT. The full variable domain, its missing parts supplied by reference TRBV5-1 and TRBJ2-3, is KAGVTQTPRYLIKTRGQQVTLSCSPISGHRSVSWYQQTPGQGLQFLFEYFSETQRNKGNFPGRFSGRQFSNSRSEMNVSTLELGDSALYLCASSLGSTDTQYFGPGTRLTVL.